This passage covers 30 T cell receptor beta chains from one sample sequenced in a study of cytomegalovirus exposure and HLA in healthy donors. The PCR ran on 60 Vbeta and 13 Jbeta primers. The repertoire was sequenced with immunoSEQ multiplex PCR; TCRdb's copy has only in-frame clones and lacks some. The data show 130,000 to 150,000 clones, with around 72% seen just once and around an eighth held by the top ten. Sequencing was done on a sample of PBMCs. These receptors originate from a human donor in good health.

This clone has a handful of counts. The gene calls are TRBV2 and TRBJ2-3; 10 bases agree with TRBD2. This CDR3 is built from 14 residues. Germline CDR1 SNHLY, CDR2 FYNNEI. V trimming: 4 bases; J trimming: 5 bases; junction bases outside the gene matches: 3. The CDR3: CASSVASGGDTQYF. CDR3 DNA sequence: TGTGCCAGCAGTGTGGCTAGCGGGGGAGATACGCAGTATTTT.

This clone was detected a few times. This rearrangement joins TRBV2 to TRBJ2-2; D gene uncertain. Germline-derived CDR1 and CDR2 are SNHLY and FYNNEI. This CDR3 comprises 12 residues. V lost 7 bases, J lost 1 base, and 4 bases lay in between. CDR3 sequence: CASTGNTGELFF. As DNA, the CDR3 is TGTGCCAGCACAGGGAACACCGGGGAGCTGTTTTTT.

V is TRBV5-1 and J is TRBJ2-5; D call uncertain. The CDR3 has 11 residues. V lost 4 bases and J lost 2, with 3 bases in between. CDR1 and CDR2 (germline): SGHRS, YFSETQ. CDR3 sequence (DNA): TGCGCCAGCAGCCCTCAAGAGACCCAGTACTTC. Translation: CASSPQETQYF. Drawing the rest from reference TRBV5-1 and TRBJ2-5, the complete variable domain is KAGVTQTPRYLIKTRGQQVTLSCSPISGHRSVSWYQQTPGQGLQFLFEYFSETQRNKGNFPGRFSGRQFSNSRSEMNVSTLELGDSALYLCASSPQETQYFGPGTRLLVL.

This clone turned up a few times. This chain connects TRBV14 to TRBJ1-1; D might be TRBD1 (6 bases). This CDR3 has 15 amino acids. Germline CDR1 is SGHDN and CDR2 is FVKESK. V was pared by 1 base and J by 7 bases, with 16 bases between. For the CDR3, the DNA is TGTGCCAGCAGCCAAGTCGGGACCGGGACAAGTGAAGCTTTCTTT. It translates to CASSQVGTGTSEAFF.

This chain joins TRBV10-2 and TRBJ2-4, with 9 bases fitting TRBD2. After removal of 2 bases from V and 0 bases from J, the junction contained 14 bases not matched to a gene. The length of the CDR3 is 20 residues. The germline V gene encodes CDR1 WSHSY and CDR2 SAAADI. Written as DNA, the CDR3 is TGCGCCAGCAGTGAGGGACGGCGGGGGGGCCTTTTGGTAGCCAAAAACATTCAGTACTTC. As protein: CASSEGRRGGLLVAKNIQYF.

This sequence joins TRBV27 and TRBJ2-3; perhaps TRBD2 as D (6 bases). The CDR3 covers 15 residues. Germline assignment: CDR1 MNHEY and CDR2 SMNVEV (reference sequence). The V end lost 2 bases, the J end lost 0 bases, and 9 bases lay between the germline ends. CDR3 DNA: TGTGCCAGCAGTTTACGTGGGAGGAGCACAGATACGCAGTATTTT. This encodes CASSLRGRSTDTQYF.

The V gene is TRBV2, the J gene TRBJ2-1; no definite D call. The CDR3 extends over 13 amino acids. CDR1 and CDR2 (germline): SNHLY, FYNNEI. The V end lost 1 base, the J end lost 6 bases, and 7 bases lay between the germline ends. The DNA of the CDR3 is TGTGCCAGCAGTGAAGGCGACTTCAATGAGCAGTTCTTC. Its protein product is CASSEGDFNEQFF.

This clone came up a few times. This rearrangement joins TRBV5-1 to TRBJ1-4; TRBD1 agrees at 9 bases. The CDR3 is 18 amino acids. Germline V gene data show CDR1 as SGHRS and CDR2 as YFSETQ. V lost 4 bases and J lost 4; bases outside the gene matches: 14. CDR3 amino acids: CASSVRDRVGLGNEKLFF. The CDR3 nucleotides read TGCGCCAGCAGCGTCCGGGACAGGGTTGGGTTAGGTAATGAAAAACTGTTTTTT. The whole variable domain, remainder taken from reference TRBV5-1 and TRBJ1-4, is KAGVTQTPRYLIKTRGQQVTLSCSPISGHRSVSWYQQTPGQGLQFLFEYFSETQRNKGNFPGRFSGRQFSNSRSEMNVSTLELGDSALYLCASSVRDRVGLGNEKLFFGSGTQLSVL.

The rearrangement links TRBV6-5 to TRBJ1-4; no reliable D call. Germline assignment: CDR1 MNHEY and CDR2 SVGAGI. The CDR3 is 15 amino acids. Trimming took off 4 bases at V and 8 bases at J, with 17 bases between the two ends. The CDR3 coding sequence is TGTGCCAGCAGTTTAACGGACTCCACTAGGGAAAAACTGTTTTTT. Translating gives CASSLTDSTREKLFF.

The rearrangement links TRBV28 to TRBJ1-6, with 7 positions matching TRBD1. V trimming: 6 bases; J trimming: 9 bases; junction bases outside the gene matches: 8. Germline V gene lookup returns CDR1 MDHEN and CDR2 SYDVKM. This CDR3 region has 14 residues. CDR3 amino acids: CASSATGVGSPLHF. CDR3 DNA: TGTGCCAGCAGCGCCACAGGGGTCGGTTCACCCCTCCACTTT.

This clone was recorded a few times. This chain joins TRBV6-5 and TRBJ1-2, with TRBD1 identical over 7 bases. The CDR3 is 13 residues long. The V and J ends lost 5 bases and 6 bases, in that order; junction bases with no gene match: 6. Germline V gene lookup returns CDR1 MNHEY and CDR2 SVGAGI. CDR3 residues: CASSRQGGDGYTF. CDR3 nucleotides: TGTGCCAGCAGTAGACAGGGAGGCGATGGCTACACCTTC.

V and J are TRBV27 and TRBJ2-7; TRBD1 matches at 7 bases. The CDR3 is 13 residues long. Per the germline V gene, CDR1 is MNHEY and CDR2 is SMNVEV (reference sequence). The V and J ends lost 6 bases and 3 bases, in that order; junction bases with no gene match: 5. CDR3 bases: TGTGCCAGCAGCCCAGACAGGGACTACGAGCAGTACTTC. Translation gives CASSPDRDYEQYF.

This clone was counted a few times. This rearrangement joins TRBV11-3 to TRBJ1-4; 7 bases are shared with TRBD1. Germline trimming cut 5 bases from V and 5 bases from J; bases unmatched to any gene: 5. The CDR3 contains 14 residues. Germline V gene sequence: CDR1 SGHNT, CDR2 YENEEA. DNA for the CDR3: TGTGCCAGCAGCGACAGGGTAGAGAATGAAAAACTGTTTTTT. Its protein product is CASSDRVENEKLFF.

The CDR3 here is CASATDSTGELFF. CDR3 nucleotides: TGTGCCAGCGCTACAGACAGCACCGGGGAGCTGTTTTTT. V is TRBV5-4 and J is TRBJ2-2; perhaps TRBD1 as D (5 bases). Trimming cost V 7 bases and J 4 bases, with 11 bases left between them. The germline V gene has CDR1 SGHNT and CDR2 YYREEE (reference sequence). This CDR3 comprises 13 residues.

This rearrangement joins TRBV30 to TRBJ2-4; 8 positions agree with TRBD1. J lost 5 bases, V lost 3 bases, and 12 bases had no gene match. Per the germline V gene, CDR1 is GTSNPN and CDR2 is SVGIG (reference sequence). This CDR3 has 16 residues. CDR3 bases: TGTGCCTGGAGGGAAAACAGGGGGTTAGTCGAAAACATTCAGTACTTC. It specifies CAWRENRGLVENIQYF.

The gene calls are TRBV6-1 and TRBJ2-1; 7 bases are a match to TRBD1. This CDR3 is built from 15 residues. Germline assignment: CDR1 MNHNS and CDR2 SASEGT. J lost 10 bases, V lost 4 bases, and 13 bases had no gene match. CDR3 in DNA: TGTGCCAGCAGTGTACAGGGGATGGACTGGGGGGAGCAGTTCTTC. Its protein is CASSVQGMDWGEQFF.

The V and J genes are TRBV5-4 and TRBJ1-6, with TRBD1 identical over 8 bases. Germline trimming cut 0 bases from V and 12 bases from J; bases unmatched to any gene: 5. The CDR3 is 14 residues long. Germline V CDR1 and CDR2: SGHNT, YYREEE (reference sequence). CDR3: CASSLGRGRGPLHF. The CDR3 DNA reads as TGTGCCAGCAGCTTGGGCAGGGGGCGCGGACCCCTCCACTTT. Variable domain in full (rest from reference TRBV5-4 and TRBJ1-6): ETGVTQSPTHLIKTRGQQVTLRCSSQSGHNTVSWYQQALGQGPQFIFQYYREEENGRGNFPPRFSGLQFPNYSSELNVNALELDDSALYLCASSLGRGRGPLHFGNGTRLTVT.

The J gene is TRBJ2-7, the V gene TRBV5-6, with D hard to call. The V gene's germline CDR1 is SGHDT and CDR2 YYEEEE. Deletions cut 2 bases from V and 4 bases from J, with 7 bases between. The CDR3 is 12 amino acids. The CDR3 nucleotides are TGTGCCAGCAGCTTTAGTCTTTACGAGCAGTACTTC. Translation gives CASSFSLYEQYF.

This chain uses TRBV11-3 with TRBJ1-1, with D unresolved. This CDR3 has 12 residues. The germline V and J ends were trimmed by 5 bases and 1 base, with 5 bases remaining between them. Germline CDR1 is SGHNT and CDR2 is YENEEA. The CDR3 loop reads CASSPQNTEAFF. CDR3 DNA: TGTGCCAGCAGCCCCCAGAACACTGAAGCTTTCTTT.

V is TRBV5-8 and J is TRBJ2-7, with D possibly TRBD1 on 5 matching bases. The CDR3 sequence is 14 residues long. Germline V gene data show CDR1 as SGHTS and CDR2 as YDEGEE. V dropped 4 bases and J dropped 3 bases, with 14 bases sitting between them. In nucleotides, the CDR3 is TGTGCCAGCAGCCCCTATGGCAGGGTCTACGAGCAGTACTTC. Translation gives CASSPYGRVYEQYF. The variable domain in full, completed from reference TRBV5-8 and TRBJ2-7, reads EAGVTQSPTHLIKTRGQQATLRCSPISGHTSVYWYQQALGLGLQFLLWYDEGEERNRGNFPPRFSGRQFPNYSSELNVNALELEDSALYLCASSPYGRVYEQYFGPGTRLTVT.

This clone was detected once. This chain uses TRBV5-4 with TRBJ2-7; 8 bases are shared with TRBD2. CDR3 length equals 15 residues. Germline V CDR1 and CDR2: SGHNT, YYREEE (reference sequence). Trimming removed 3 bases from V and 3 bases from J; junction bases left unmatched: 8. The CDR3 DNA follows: TGTGCCAGCAGCTCCGGGGGGGGGATGGGCTACGAGCAGTACTTC. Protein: CASSSGGGMGYEQYF.

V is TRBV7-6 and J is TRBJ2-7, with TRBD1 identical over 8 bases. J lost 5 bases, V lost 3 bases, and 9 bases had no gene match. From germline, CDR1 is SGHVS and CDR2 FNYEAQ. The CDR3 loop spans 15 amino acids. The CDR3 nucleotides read TGTGCCAGCAGCTTCGTCGGGACAGGTCCCAACGAGCAGTACTTC. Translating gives CASSFVGTGPNEQYF.

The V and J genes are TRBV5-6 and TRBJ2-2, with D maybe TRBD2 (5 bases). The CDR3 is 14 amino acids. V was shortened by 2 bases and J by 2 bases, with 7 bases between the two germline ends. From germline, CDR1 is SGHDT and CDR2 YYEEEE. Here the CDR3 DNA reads TGTGCCAGCAGCTTCGGACTTAACACCGGGGAGCTGTTTTTT. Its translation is CASSFGLNTGELFF.

CDR3 DNA: TGTGCCAGCAGTCGCTGGACAGGGGAAAATTCACCCCTCCACTTT. Translated: CASSRWTGENSPLHF. The chain employs TRBV6-5 and TRBJ1-6; 9 bases are shared with TRBD1. The CDR3 consists of 15 residues. Germline values: CDR1 MNHEY, CDR2 SVGAGI. The trim removed 5 bases at V and 7 bases at J, leaving 6 bases unmatched.

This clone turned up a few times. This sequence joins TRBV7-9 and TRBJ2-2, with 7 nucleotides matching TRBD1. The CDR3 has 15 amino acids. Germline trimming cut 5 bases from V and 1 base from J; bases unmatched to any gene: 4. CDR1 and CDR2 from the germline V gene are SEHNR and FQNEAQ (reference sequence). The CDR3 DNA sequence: TGTGCCAGCAGCCCTTGGACAGGGAACACCGGGGAGCTGTTTTTT. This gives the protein CASSPWTGNTGELFF. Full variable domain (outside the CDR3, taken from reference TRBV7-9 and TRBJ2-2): DTGVSQNPRHKITKRGQNVTFRCDPISEHNRLYWYRQTLGQGPEFLTYFQNEAQLEKSRLLSDRFSAERPKGSFSTLEIQRTEQGDSAMYLCASSPWTGNTGELFFGEGSRLTVL.

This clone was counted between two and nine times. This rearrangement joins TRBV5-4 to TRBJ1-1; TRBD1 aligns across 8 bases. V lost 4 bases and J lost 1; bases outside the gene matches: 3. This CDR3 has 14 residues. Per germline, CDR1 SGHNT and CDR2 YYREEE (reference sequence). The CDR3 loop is CASSATGGNTEAFF. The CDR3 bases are TGTGCCAGCAGCGCCACAGGGGGGAACACTGAAGCTTTCTTT.

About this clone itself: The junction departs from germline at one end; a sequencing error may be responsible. The CDR3 region has the DNA TGTGCTAGCAGCCCTAGCGGTCAAAAAGAGACCCAGTACTTC. Encoded protein: CASSPSGQKETQYF. The V gene is TRBV7-7, the J gene TRBJ2-5; 7 bases are a match to TRBD2. CDR3 length equals 14 residues. The germline V gene has CDR1 SSHAT and CDR2 FNYEAQ (reference sequence).

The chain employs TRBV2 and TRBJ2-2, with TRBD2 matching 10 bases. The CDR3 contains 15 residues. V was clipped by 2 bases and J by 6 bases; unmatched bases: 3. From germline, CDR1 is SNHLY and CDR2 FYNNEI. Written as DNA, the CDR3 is TGTGCCAGCAGTGAACTAGCGGGGGTGGCCGGGGAGCTGTTTTTT. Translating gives CASSELAGVAGELFF.

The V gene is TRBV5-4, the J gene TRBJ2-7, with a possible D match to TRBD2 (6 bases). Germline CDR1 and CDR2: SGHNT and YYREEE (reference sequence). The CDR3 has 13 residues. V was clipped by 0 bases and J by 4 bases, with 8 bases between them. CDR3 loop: CASSLGAGYEQYF. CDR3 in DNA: TGTGCCAGCAGCTTGGGTGCGGGGTACGAGCAGTACTTC. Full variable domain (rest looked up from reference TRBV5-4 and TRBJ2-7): ETGVTQSPTHLIKTRGQQVTLRCSSQSGHNTVSWYQQALGQGPQFIFQYYREEENGRGNFPPRFSGLQFPNYSSELNVNALELDDSALYLCASSLGAGYEQYFGPGTRLTVT.

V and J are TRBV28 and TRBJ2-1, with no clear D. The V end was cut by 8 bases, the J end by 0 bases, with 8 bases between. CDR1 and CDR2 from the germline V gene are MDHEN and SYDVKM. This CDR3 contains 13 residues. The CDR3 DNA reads TGTGCCAGCTCCCTCAGCTCCTACAATGAGCAGTTCTTC. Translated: CASSLSSYNEQFF.